Here is one T cell receptor beta chain with its context. With 5 bases removed from V and 0 bases from J, the gap between germline ends came to 13 bases. The V gene's germline CDR1 is SNHLY and CDR2 FYNNEI. CDR3 size: 16 residues. The source of the sample is a study of radiation and T cells in renal cell carcinoma. Time point meaning: blood 4 weeks post-SBRT, at nephrectomy. Treatment here: 15 Gy SBRT to primary tumor, nephrectomy 4 weeks later. The table came from immunoSEQ multiplex PCR; TCRdb's copy has only in-frame clones and leaves some out. The sample holds roughly 170,000 clones, 88% seen once. This TCR came from a woman in her forties or fifties with renal cell carcinoma. The rearrangement links TRBV2 to TRBJ1-4; unclear D gene. The input for sequencing was blood, taken from a patient whose treatment included radiotherapy and nephrectomy. CDR3 in amino acids: CASSLRLGSTNEKLFF. The DNA for the CDR3 is TGTGCCAGCAGTCTACGACTGGGTTCAACTAATGAAAAACTGTTTTTT.